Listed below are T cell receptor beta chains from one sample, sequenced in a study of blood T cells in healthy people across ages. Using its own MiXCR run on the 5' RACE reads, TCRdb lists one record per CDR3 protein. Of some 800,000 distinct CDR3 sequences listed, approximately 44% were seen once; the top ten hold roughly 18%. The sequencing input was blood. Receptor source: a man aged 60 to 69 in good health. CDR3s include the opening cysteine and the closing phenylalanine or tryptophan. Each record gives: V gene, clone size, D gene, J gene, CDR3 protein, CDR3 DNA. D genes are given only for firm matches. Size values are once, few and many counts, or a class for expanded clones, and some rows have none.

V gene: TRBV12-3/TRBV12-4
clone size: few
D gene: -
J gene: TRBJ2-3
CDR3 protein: CASRHSTDTQYF
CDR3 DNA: TGTGCCAGCAGGCATAGCACAGATACGCAGTATTTT

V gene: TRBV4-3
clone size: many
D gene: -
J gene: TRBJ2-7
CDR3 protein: CASSQASGSAYEQYF
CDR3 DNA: TGCGCCAGCAGCCAGGCTTCCGGATCCGCCTACGAGCAGTACTTC

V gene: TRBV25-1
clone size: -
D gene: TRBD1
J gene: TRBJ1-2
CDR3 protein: CASSTWTGGLGYYGYTF
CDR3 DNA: TGTGCCAGCAGCACCTGGACAGGGGGGCTAGGGTACTATGGCTACACCTTC

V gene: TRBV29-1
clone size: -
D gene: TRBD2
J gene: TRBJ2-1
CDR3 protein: CSVEDPFGEGTYNEQFF
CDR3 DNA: TGCAGCGTTGAAGATCCGTTTGGGGAGGGGACCTACAATGAGCAGTTCTTC

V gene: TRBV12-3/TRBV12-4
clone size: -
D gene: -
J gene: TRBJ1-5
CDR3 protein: CASSFNGDQPQHF
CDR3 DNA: TGTGCCAGCAGTTTCAACGGGGATCAGCCCCAGCATTTT

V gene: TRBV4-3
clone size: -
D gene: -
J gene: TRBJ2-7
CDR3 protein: CASSQVIGASYEQYF
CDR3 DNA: TGCGCCAGCAGCCAAGTAATAGGGGCCTCCTACGAGCAGTACTTC

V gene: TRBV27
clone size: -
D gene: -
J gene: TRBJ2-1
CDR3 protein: CASSHRVLPYEQFF
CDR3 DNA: TGTGCCAGCAGTCACAGGGTTCTCCCCTACGAGCAGTTCTTC

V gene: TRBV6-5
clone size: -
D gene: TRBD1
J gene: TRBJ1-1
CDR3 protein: CASRAGTGWSNTEAFF
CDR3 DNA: TGTGCCAGCAGAGCCGGGACAGGGTGGTCTAACACTGAAGCTTTCTTT

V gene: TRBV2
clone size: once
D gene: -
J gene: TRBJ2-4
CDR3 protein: CASTPQGLLDIQYF
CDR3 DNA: TGTGCCAGCACTCCCCAGGGGTTGTTGGACATTCAGTACTTC

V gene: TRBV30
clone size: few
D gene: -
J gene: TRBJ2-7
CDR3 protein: CAWSSNYEQYF
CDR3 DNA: TGTGCCTGGAGTAGCAACTACGAGCAGTACTTC

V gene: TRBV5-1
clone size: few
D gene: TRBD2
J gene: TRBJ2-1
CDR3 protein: CASSHLAEAYNEQFF
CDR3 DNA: TGCGCCAGCAGCCATCTAGCGGAGGCCTACAATGAGCAGTTCTTC

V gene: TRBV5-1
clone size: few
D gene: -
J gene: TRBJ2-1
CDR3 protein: CASSRDSRLNEQFF
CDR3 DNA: TGCGCCAGCAGCCGCGACAGTCGGTTAAATGAGCAGTTCTTC

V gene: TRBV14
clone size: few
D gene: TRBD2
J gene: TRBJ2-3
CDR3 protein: CASSDPGGPGTDTQYF
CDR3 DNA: TGTGCCAGCAGCGACCCGGGGGGGCCCGGCACAGATACGCAGTATTTT

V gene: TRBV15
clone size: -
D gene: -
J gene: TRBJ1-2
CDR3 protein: CATTKAIYGYGYTF
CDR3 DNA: TGTGCCACCACCAAAGCCATTTATGGCTATGGCTACACCTTC

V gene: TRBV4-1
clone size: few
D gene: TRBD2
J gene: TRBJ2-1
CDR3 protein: CASSQDSASGGYNEQFF
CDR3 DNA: TGCGCCAGCAGCCAAGATTCGGCTAGCGGGGGATACAATGAGCAGTTCTTC

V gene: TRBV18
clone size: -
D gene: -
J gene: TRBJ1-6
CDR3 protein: CASSLLRPRDSPLHF
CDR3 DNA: TGTGCCAGCTCACTTCTTAGGCCGAGAGATTCACCCCTCCACTTT

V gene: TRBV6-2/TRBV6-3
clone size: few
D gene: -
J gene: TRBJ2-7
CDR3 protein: CASSYLGRSKLGEQYF
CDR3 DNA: TGTGCCAGCAGTTATCTGGGACGGAGCAAACTTGGCGAGCAGTACTTC

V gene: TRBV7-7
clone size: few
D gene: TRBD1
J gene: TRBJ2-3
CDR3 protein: CASSPWTGTDTQYF
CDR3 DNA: TGTGCTAGCAGCCCATGGACAGGGACAGATACGCAGTATTTT

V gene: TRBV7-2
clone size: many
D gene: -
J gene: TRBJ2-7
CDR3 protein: CASSRLQGSYEQYF
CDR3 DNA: TGTGCCAGCAGCCGCCTTCAGGGGTCCTACGAGCAGTACTTC

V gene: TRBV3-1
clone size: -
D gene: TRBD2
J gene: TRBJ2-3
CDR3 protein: CASSHRLAGVLSTDTQYF
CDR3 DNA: TGTGCCAGCAGCCATAGGCTAGCGGGGGTCCTCAGCACAGATACGCAGTATTTT

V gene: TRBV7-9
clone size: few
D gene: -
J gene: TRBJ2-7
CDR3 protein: CASQSGAAEQYF
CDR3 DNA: TGTGCCAGCCAGTCTGGAGCGGCAGAGCAGTACTTC

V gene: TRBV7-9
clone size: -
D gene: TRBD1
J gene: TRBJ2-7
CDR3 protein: CVSSLVDRASDEQYF
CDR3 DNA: TGTGTCAGCAGCTTAGTGGACAGGGCTAGCGACGAGCAGTACTTC

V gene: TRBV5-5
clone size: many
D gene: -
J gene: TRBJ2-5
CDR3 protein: CASRSPETDATSRQYF
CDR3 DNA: TGTGCCAGCAGGTCGCCCGAGACGGACGCTACGAGTCGGCAGTACTTC

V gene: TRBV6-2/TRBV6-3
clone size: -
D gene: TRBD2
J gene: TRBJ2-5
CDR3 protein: CASRAGGHPQVTQYF
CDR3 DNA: TGTGCCAGCAGGGCGGGGGGGCACCCCCAAGTGACCCAGTACTTC

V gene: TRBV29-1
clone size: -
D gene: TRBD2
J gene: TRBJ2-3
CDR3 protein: CSARTSSADTQYF
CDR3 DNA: TGCAGCGCCAGGACTAGCTCGGCGGATACGCAGTATTTT

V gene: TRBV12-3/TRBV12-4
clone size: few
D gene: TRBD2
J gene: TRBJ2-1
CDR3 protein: CASSPEFGLAGRNEQFF
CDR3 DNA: TGTGCCAGCAGTCCCGAGTTTGGGCTAGCGGGGAGGAATGAGCAGTTCTTC

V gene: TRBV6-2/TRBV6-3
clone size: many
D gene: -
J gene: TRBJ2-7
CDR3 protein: CASSRGQLYEQYF
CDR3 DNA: TGTGCCAGCAGCCGGGGACAACTTTACGAGCAGTACTTC

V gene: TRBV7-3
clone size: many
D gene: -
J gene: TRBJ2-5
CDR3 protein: CASSLTPGETQYF
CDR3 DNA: TGTGCCAGCAGCCTAACCCCGGGTGAGACCCAGTACTTC

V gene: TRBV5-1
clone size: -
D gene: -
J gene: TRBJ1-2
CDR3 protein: CASSLGTVLDYGYTF
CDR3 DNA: TGCGCCAGCAGCTTGGGGACAGTCCTTGACTATGGCTACACCTTC

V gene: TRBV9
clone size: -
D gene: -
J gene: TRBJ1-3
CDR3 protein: CASSVVGRSGNTIYF
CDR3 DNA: TGTGCCAGCAGCGTAGTAGGCCGCTCTGGAAACACCATATATTTT

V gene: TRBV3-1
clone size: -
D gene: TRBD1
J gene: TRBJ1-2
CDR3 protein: CASSQGVPGGLGGYTF
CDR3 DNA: TGTGCCAGCAGCCAAGGGGTCCCAGGGGGCTTGGGTGGCTACACCTTC

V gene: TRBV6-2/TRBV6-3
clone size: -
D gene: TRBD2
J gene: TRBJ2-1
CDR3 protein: CASSPGLAGLDEQFF
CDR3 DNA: TGTGCCAGCAGTCCGGGACTAGCGGGGTTGGATGAGCAGTTCTTC

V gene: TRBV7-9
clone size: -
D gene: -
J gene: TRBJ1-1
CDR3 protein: CASSPRTVVDTEAFF
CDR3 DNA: TGTGCCAGCAGCCCTCGGACAGTTGTTGACACTGAAGCTTTCTTT

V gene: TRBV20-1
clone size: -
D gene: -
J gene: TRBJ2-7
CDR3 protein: CSATPSGSPYEQYF
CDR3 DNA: TGCAGTGCTACCCCCAGCGGGTCTCCCTACGAGCAGTACTTC

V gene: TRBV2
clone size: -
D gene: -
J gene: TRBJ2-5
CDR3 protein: CASSEGPRGADETQYF
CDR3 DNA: TGTGCCAGCAGTGAAGGGCCCAGAGGGGCGGATGAGACCCAGTACTTC

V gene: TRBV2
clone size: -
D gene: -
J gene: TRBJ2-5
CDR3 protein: CASSEARRTPETQYF
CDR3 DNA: TGTGCCAGCAGTGAAGCGCGTCGGACACCAGAGACCCAGTACTTC

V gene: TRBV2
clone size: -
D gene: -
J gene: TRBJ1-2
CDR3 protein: CASRADGGNYGYTF
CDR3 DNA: TGTGCCAGCAGGGCGGACGGAGGAAACTATGGCTACACCTTC

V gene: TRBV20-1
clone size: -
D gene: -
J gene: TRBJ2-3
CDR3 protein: CSATLRGAPYTQYF
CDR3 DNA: TGCAGTGCTACTTTGAGGGGGGCCCCATATACGCAGTATTTT

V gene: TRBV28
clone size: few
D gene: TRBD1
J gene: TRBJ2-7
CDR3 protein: CASRLDRGEQYF
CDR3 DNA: TGTGCCAGCAGATTAGACAGGGGCGAGCAGTACTTC

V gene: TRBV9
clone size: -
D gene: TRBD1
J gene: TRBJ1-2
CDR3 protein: CASSADRGPNYGYTF
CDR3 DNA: TGTGCCAGCAGCGCGGACAGGGGGCCGAACTATGGCTACACCTTC

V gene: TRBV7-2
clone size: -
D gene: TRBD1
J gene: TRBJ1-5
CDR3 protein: CASSLIRQGGNQPQHF
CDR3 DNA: TGTGCCAGCAGCTTGATTAGACAGGGTGGCAATCAGCCCCAGCATTTT

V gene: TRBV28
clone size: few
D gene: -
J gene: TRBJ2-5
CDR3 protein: CATAGSQETQYF
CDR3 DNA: TGTGCCACCGCGGGTTCGCAAGAGACCCAGTACTTC

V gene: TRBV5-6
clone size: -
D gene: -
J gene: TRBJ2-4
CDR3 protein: CASSLDSARDIQYF
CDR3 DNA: TGTGCCAGCAGCTTGGATTCGGCGAGGGACATTCAGTACTTC

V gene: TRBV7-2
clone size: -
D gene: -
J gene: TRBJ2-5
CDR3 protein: CASSFRQAETQYF
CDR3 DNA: TGTGCCAGCAGCTTCAGACAGGCAGAGACCCAGTACTTC